The present T cell receptor (beta chain) was sequenced within a study of cytomegalovirus exposure and HLA in healthy donors. Study summary: There were 100 million to 120 million unique TCR beta sequences, drawn from approximately 180 million T cells, in an earlier analysis.

V was trimmed by 6 bases and J by 12 bases, leaving 14 bases between them. The germline V gene has CDR1 SGHAT and CDR2 FQDESV (reference sequence). The CDR3 consists of 11 residues. Vbeta (60) and Jbeta (13) primers were used in the PCR. The assay was immunoSEQ multiplex PCR, and TCRdb's table has in-frame clones only and misses some. The sample holds over 100,000 clones, about 73% seen once. The sequencing sample was made of PBMCs. The clonotype originates from a woman aged 25 to 39 in good health and CMV-seropositive. V usage is TRBV11-1 and J usage is TRBJ1-1; possibly TRBD1 for D (6 bases). For the CDR3, the DNA is TGTGCCAGCAGAGGAACAGGGAAAACTTTCTTT. Translating gives CASRGTGKTFF.